The 31 T cell receptor beta chains below all came from one sample that was sequenced in a study of vaccination and CD4 T cells after COVID-19. Sequence data for DNA of cultured CD4+ T cells were generated by the Oncomine TCR Beta short-read assay. TCRdb fed the PCR reads into MiXCR, producing one record per CDR3 protein. The sample has roughly 20,000 distinct CDR3 sequences; about 39% are singletons. Which antigens these TCRs recognize remains unknown. Regarding treatment: approximately 9-day PBMC culture with coronavirus spike peptide pools or control peptides (ViraFEST assay). This specimen consisted of CD4+ T cells from blood, cultured in vitro, obtained before SARS-CoV-2 vaccination. The receptors were gathered from a human donor who had recovered from COVID-19.

The chain combines TRBV4-1 with TRBJ2-7, with unresolved D. This CDR3 is 15 amino acids long. Per the germline V gene, CDR1 is MGHRA and CDR2 is YSYEKL. Trimming took off 1 base at V and 0 bases at J, with 10 bases between the two ends. The CDR3 nucleotides read TGCGCCAGCAGCCAAGTCGTTTCCCGCTCCTACGAGCAGTACTTC. It codes for CASSQVVSRSYEQYF.

The rearrangement joins TRBV27 to TRBJ2-5; 7 bases agree with TRBD2. The length of the CDR3 is 14 residues. Trimming removed 6 bases from V and 5 bases from J; junction bases left unmatched: 9. CDR1 and CDR2 from the germline V gene are MNHEY and SMNVEV (reference sequence). CDR3 nucleotides: TGTGCCAGCAGCCGCTCCTGGGGGGGGGAGACCCAGTACTTC. Its translation: CASSRSWGGETQYF.

This clonotype was seen once. This chain uses TRBV5-4 with TRBJ2-7; 10 bases match TRBD1. The V gene end was trimmed by 4 bases and the J gene end by 4 bases; junction bases not matched to a gene: 8. CDR3 length equals 15 residues. In germline, CDR1 is SGHNT, CDR2 YYREEE (reference sequence). The DNA of the CDR3 is TGTGCCAGCAGCCATCTGGGGACAGGGGTTTACGAGCAGTACTTC. Residues: CASSHLGTGVYEQYF. Full variable domain (remainder filled in from reference TRBV5-4 and TRBJ2-7): ETGVTQSPTHLIKTRGQQVTLRCSSQSGHNTVSWYQQALGQGPQFIFQYYREEENGRGNFPPRFSGLQFPNYSSELNVNALELDDSALYLCASSHLGTGVYEQYFGPGTRLTVT.

The chain combines TRBV2 with TRBJ2-5; D unclear. The ends were cut back, 2 bases at V and 3 bases at J, with 1 base in the middle. Per the germline V gene, CDR1 is SNHLY and CDR2 is FYNNEI. The CDR3 is 11 residues long. In nucleotides, the CDR3 is TGTGCCAGCAGTGAAAAAGAGACCCAGTACTTC. As protein: CASSEKETQYF.

The chain employs TRBV20-1 and TRBJ2-1, with 10 bases identical to TRBD2. The V gene's germline CDR1 is DFQATT and CDR2 SNEGSKA (reference sequence). After removal of 5 bases from V and 7 bases from J, the junction contained 8 bases not matched to a gene. This CDR3 spans 14 amino acids. The CDR3 bases are TGCAGTGCTCCTCTAGCGGGAGTGACAAATGAGCAGTTCTTC. It encodes CSAPLAGVTNEQFF.

The chain combines TRBV2 with TRBJ2-6, with 11 bases fitting TRBD1. The trim removed 8 bases at V and 0 bases at J, leaving 9 bases unmatched. There are 18 residues in the CDR3. Germline assignment: CDR1 SNHLY and CDR2 FYNNEI. The CDR3 DNA follows: TGTGCCAGCGGGAGACCCGGGACAGGGGGCTCTGGGGCCAACGTCCTGACTTTC. Translating it yields CASGRPGTGGSGANVLTF.

Comments on this clonotype: The junction does not match germline at one end; this may be a read error. The chain recombines TRBV11-1 with TRBJ2-1, with 12 nucleotides matching TRBD2. The CDR3 is made up of 16 amino acids. CDR1 is SGHAT and CDR2 is FQDESV in the germline V gene (reference sequence). The CDR3 sequence: CASSQTRTSGTYEQFF. CDR3 DNA sequence: TGCGCCAGCAGCCAAACTAGGACTAGCGGGACGTATGAGCAGTTCTTC.

This clonotype was counted between two and nine times. The chain carries TRBV7-9 and TRBJ1-1; 9 bases line up with TRBD1. The CDR3 has 14 residues. With V trimmed by 5 bases and J by 5 bases, 6 bases remained unmatched. Germline V gene lookup returns CDR1 SEHNR and CDR2 FQNEAQ (reference sequence). In DNA, the CDR3 is TGTGCCAGCAGCGCCGACAGGGGGTTTACTGAAGCTTTCTTT. It is translated as CASSADRGFTEAFF. The entire variable domain, with the rest obtained from reference TRBV7-9 and TRBJ1-1, is as follows: DTGVSQNPRHKITKRGQNVTFRCDPISEHNRLYWYRQTLGQGPEFLTYFQNEAQLEKSRLLSDRFSAERPKGSFSTLEIQRTEQGDSAMYLCASSADRGFTEAFFGQGTRLTVV.

This clonotype was counted between two and nine times. This chain links TRBV24-1 with TRBJ2-1; D uncertain. Trimming took 4 bases from V and 6 from J, leaving 6 bases between them. The CDR3 contains 12 residues. The germline V gene encodes CDR1 KGHDR and CDR2 SFDVKD. CDR3 nucleotides: TGTGCCACCAGTGAGGGCCCCAATGAGCAGTTCTTC. Protein: CATSEGPNEQFF.

This clonotype was observed a few times. The chain joins TRBV2 to TRBJ1-6; D unresolved. Germline assignment: CDR1 SNHLY and CDR2 FYNNEI. This CDR3 contains 13 residues. With 5 bases removed from V and 8 bases from J, the gap between germline ends came to 10 bases. CDR3 sequence reads: CASSPRQDSPLHF. CDR3 sequence (DNA): TGTGCCAGCAGTCCCCGGCAGGATTCACCCCTCCACTTT.

V gene TRBV2 combines with J gene TRBJ1-1; TRBD1 matches 10 bases. The V segment lost 1 base and the J segment 5 bases; nucleotides outside the gene matches: 7. The CDR3 spans 16 residues. From germline, CDR1 is SNHLY and CDR2 FYNNEI. The DNA of the CDR3 is TGTGCCAGCAGTGAAGTAGGGACAGGGGTTGGAACTGAAGCTTTCTTT. Amino acid sequence: CASSEVGTGVGTEAFF.

The rearrangement joins TRBV19 to TRBJ1-6, with 7 bases lining up with TRBD1. Germline V gene lookup returns CDR1 LNHDA and CDR2 SQIVND (reference sequence). J gave up 7 bases and V 9 bases, and 9 bases lay outside the gene matches. The CDR3 sequence is 14 residues long. CDR3 sequence: CASKQGRGNSPLHF. For the CDR3, the DNA is TGTGCCAGCAAACAGGGGAGGGGGAATTCACCCCTCCACTTT.

V and J are TRBV28 and TRBJ1-1; possible D gene TRBD1, 5 bases. V shed 0 bases and J shed 5 bases, with 13 bases lying between them. CDR1 MDHEN and CDR2 SYDVKM come from the germline V gene. This CDR3 is built from 15 residues. CDR3 loop: CASSLWADKRTEAFF. The CDR3 bases are TGTGCCAGCAGTTTATGGGCGGACAAAAGGACTGAAGCTTTCTTT.

This clonotype was observed once. The genes are TRBV7-2 and TRBJ2-7, with 7 bases aligning to TRBD1. After removal of 3 bases from V and 2 bases from J, the junction contained 1 base not matched to a gene. Germline V CDR1 and CDR2: SGHTA, FQGNSA. The CDR3 totals 13 residues. Here the CDR3 reads CASSFGQAYEQYF. The CDR3 coding sequence is TGTGCCAGCAGCTTCGGACAGGCCTACGAGCAGTACTTC.

This chain uses TRBV28 with TRBJ2-7; possible D gene TRBD2, 5 bases. Germline lookup yields CDR1 MDHEN and CDR2 SYDVKM. This CDR3 has 15 residues. V was pared by 5 bases and J by 6 bases, with 20 bases between. The CDR3 coding sequence is TGTGCCAGCAGTCCGTCCCTAGCCATAACCGGCGAGCAGTACTTC. Amino acid sequence: CASSPSLAITGEQYF.

In its sample, this clonotype was seen a few times. The V call is TRBV9, the J call TRBJ1-1; D remains ambiguous. V was pared by 0 bases and J by 1 base, with 7 bases between. In germline, CDR1 is SGDLS, CDR2 YYNGEE. The length of the CDR3 is 14 residues. This chain's CDR3 is CASSVGVANTEAFF. CDR3 DNA sequence: TGTGCCAGCAGCGTAGGGGTCGCGAACACTGAAGCTTTCTTT. The complete variable domain, with remaining parts taken from reference TRBV9 and TRBJ1-1, reads DSGVTQTPKHLITATGQRVTLRCSPRSGDLSVYWYQQSLDQGLQFLIQYYNGEERAKGNILERFSAQQFPDLHSELNLSSLELGDSALYFCASSVGVANTEAFFGQGTRLTVV.

The V call is TRBV5-6, the J call TRBJ1-1; the D gene is possibly TRBD1 (6 bases). CDR1 and CDR2 from the germline V gene are SGHDT and YYEEEE. The CDR3 has 15 residues. V was trimmed by 4 bases and J by 5 bases, leaving 18 bases between them. CDR3 sequence reads: CASSPGQSRRTEAFF. The CDR3 DNA is TGTGCCAGCAGCCCAGGACAGTCTCGGCGGACTGAAGCTTTCTTT.

The chain couples TRBV4-2 to TRBJ1-2; TRBD1 might be the D (5 bases). This CDR3 is 17 amino acids long. Trimming cost V 1 base and J 4 bases, with 19 bases left between them. Germline CDR1 and CDR2: LGHNA and YNFKEQ. The CDR3 nucleotides are TGTGCCAGCAGCCAAGTCGGGGGAGGGCGCTCAGGCTATGGCTACACCTTC. Residues: CASSQVGGGRSGYGYTF.

The chain carries TRBV19 and TRBJ2-3, with D tentatively TRBD2 (5 bases). Germline loops: CDR1 LNHDA, CDR2 SQIVND (reference sequence). Between the trimmed V and J ends, which lost 4 bases and 11 bases, there was a span of 16 bases. CDR3 length equals 13 residues. The CDR3 sequence: CASSTLPRAEQYF. CDR3 bases: TGTGCCAGTAGTACCCTCCCGAGGGCTGAGCAGTATTTT.

A note on this clonotype: At one end the junction does not follow the germline gene, possibly because of a read error. The chain is built from TRBV20-1 and TRBJ1-5; no clear D gene. The CDR3 sequence is 14 residues long. CDR1 is DFQATT and CDR2 is SNEGSKA in the germline V gene (reference sequence). The CDR3 loop reads CSASVPPGNEPQHF. In nucleotides, the CDR3 is TGCAGTGCTAGCGTCCCCCCCGGCAATGAGCCCCAGCATTTT.

The rearrangement joins TRBV20-1 to TRBJ1-1, with D perhaps matching TRBD1 (6 bases). The CDR3 totals 13 residues. Per germline, CDR1 DFQATT and CDR2 SNEGSKA (reference sequence). V was clipped by 6 bases and J by 2 bases, with 13 bases between them. Here the CDR3 reads CSAPGAPNTEAFF. The CDR3 coding sequence is TGCAGTGCCCCAGGGGCACCAAACACTGAAGCTTTCTTT.

This clonotype was detected only a few times. The chain employs TRBV6-1 and TRBJ2-7; 10 nucleotides match TRBD1. The CDR3 extends over 13 amino acids. With 6 bases clipped from V and 6 bases from J, the junction kept 5 bases outside the gene matches. CDR1 is MNHNS, CDR2 SASEGT, per germline. The CDR3 region has the DNA TGTGCCAGCAGACCTGGGACAGGGGTCGAGCAGTACTTC. Its protein product is CASRPGTGVEQYF.

The rearrangement links TRBV12-5 to TRBJ1-1; D is perhaps TRBD1 (5 bases). The CDR3 contains 13 residues. V shed 1 base and J shed 3 bases, with 6 bases lying between them. Germline CDR1 reads LGHNT; CDR2 reads FRNRAP. CDR3 sequence reads: CASGLGGDTEAFF. CDR3 DNA: TGTGCTAGTGGTTTGGGAGGGGACACTGAAGCTTTCTTT.

The V and J genes are TRBV6-5 and TRBJ1-2; D uncertain. The V and J ends lost 2 bases and 8 bases respectively, with 12 bases between them. This CDR3 is 13 amino acids long. CDR1 and CDR2 from the germline V gene are MNHEY and SVGAGI. CDR3 nucleotides: TGTGCCAGCAGTTACCATACAGCACAAGGCTACACCTTC. Translating it yields CASSYHTAQGYTF.

This rearrangement joins TRBV6-5 to TRBJ2-1; 8 nucleotides align to TRBD2. The germline gives CDR1 MNHEY, CDR2 SVGAGI. V lost 2 bases and J lost 7; bases outside the gene matches: 4. This CDR3 is built from 14 residues. CDR3 protein: CASSYPAGENEQFF. The CDR3 nucleotides read TGTGCCAGCAGTTACCCAGCGGGAGAAAATGAGCAGTTCTTC.

This clonotype is large (0.1 to 1%) within its sample. The chain joins TRBV6-5 to TRBJ2-3, with D unclear. V lost 2 bases and J lost 0, with 6 bases in between. The germline CDR1 and CDR2 sequences are MNHEY and SVGAGI. The CDR3 contains 14 residues. The CDR3 DNA reads TGTGCCAGCAGTTACGGCAGAAGCACAGATACGCAGTATTTT. Amino acid sequence: CASSYGRSTDTQYF.

The chain recombines TRBV19 with TRBJ2-2; 7 bases are a match to TRBD1. CDR1 and CDR2 (germline): LNHDA, SQIVND (reference sequence). The CDR3 extends over 14 amino acids. V gave up 5 bases and J gave up 4 bases; unmatched junction bases: 4. In DNA form, the CDR3 reads TGTGCCAGTAGTGTCGGACAGGCCACCGGGGAGCTGTTTTTT. As protein: CASSVGQATGELFF.

The rearrangement joins TRBV10-3 to TRBJ1-2; the match to TRBD1 covers 7 bases. The V and J ends lost 11 bases and 8 bases, in that order; junction bases with no gene match: 14. CDR1 is ENHRY, CDR2 SYGVKD, per germline. CDR3 size: 13 residues. CDR3 coding DNA: TGTGCCGCTTCGACAGGGCCCGTTGGGGGCTACACCTTC. Translating it yields CAASTGPVGGYTF.

The V call is TRBV7-8, the J call TRBJ1-1, with a tentative D call TRBD1 (6 bases). From germline, CDR1 is SGHVS and CDR2 FQNEAQ. The CDR3 contains 13 residues. The V end was cut by 8 bases, the J end by 2 bases, with 12 bases between. The CDR3 nucleotides read TGTGCCAGCGGGGGCAGTTCTAACACTGAAGCTTTCTTT. This translates into CASGGSSNTEAFF.

The V gene is TRBV19, the J gene TRBJ2-5; D uncertain. CDR3 length: 14 residues. Germline V CDR1 and CDR2: LNHDA, SQIVND (reference sequence). The germline V and J ends were trimmed by 4 bases and 5 bases, with 14 bases remaining between them. The CDR3 DNA sequence: TGTGCCAGTAGTAGGGGTGGGGTCCGGGAGACCCAGTACTTC. Encoded protein: CASSRGGVRETQYF.

The chain recombines TRBV6-2 or TRBV6-3 with TRBJ2-1; 11 nucleotides match TRBD2. Germline values: CDR1 MNHEY, CDR2 SVGEGT. Unmatched junction bases numbered 5, after V lost 5 bases and J lost 5 bases. This CDR3 spans 15 amino acids. CDR3: CASSVAGGGNNEQFF. The CDR3 coding sequence is TGTGCCAGCAGTGTAGCGGGAGGGGGGAACAATGAGCAGTTCTTC.